This T cell receptor delta chain was sequenced in a study of Vδ1+ human thymocytes. Germline V gives CDR1 TSWWSYY, CDR2 QGS. The CDR3 has 20 amino acids. V trimming: 5 bases; J trimming: 2 bases; junction bases outside the gene matches: 21. General study results and limits: Highly polyclonal TRG and TRD repertoires with Gaussian CDR3 length distributions appeared in thymus.

Extracted RNA was reverse transcribed into cDNA. CDR3 amplicons came from multiplex PCR with pooled V-gene forward and constant-region reverse primers. TCRdb re-processed the multiplex PCR reads via CATT. The profile covers about 50,000 delta-chain clones, with about 16% appearing a single time and around 0.37% taken by the ten largest. After alphabeta T cell depletion, CD3+ Vdelta1+ Vdelta2- thymocytes were sorted. Vdelta1+ thymocyte sorts reached between about 98% and 99.6% purity. This clone turned up a few times. As yet, its antigen is unknown. This receptor was taken from a girl under three years old who had congenital heart surgery. The chain has TRDV1 and TRDJ1, with 9 nucleotides matching TRDD3. Sequencing was carried out using Vdelta1+ gamma-delta thymocytes from the thymus. Subset reported: FACS-sorted CD3+ TCRalphabeta- TCRVdelta1+ TCRVdelta2- thymocytes. The CDR3 sequence: CALGSPGLIPTLGDTDKLIF. CDR3 DNA: TGTGCTCTTGGGAGCCCGGGCCTCATTCCTACGCTGGGGGATACCGATAAACTCATCTTT.